This entry describes one T cell receptor beta chain. CDR1 SGHNT and CDR2 YYREEE come from the germline V gene (reference sequence). J lost 6 bases, V lost 0 bases, and 8 bases had no gene match. This CDR3 is built from 15 residues. This sample is part of a study of PD-L1 blockade in urothelial cancer. Sequencing was performed with immunoSEQ multiplex PCR; in TCRdb, only in-frame clones are kept and a portion is missing. Of approximately 71,000 clones in the sample, roughly 84% were seen once. Time point reported: pretreatment peripheral blood. The source of this sequence is a woman between 65 and 79 years old with urothelial cancer. The source material was PBMCs, sampled around atezolizumab (anti-PD-L1) treatment. The chain carries TRBV5-4 and TRBJ2-7; TRBD2 agrees at 8 bases. The CDR3 loop reads CASSLAGTRGGEQYF. The CDR3 nucleotides are TGTGCCAGCAGCTTGGCCGGGACTAGAGGAGGCGAGCAGTACTTC.